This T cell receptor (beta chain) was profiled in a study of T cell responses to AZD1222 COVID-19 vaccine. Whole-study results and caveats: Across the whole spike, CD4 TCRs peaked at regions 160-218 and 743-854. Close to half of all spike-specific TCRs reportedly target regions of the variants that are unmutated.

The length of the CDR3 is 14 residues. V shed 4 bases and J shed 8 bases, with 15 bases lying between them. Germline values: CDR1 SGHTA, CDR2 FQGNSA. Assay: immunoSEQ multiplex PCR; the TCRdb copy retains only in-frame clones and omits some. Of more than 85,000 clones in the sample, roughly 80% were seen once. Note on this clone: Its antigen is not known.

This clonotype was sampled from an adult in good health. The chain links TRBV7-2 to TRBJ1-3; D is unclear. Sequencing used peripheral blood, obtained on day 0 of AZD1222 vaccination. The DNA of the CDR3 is TGTGCCAGCAGCTCCCCATCCCCCACTCACACCATATATTTT. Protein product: CASSSPSPTHTIYF. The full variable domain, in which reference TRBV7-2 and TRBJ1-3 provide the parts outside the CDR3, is GAGVSQSPSNKVTEKGKDVELRCDPISGHTALYWYRQSLGQGLEFLIYFQGNSAPDKSGLPSDRFSAERTGGSVSTLTIQRTQQEDSAVYLCASSSPSPTHTIYFGEGSWLTVV.